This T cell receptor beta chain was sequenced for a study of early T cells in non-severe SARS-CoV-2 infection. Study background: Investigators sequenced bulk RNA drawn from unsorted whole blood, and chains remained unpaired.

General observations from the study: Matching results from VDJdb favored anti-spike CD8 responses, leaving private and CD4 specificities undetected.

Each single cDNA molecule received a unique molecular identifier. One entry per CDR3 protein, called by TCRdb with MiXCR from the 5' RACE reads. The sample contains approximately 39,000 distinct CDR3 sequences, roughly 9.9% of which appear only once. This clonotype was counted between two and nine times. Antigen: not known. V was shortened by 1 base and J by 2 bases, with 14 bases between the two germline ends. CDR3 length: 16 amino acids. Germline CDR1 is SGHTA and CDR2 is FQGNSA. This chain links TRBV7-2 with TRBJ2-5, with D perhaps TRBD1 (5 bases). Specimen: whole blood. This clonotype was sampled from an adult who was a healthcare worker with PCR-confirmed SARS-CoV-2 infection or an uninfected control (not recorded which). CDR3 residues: CASSLGQYPQQETQYF. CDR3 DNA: TGTGCCAGCAGCTTAGGACAGTACCCGCAACAAGAGACCCAGTACTTC.